This TCR beta chain originates from a study of OX40 agonist ivuxolimab in advanced cancers. In the study overall: An agonistic anti-OX40 (CD134) antibody, ivuxolimab, was used to treat the patients. Prior anti-PD-1, anti-PD-L1 or anti-CTLA-4 therapy did not bar entry, and approximately 40% had some.

Generated by immunoSEQ multiplex PCR, the TCRdb table keeps only in-frame clones and is missing some. The sample yields 100,000 or so clones, approximately 94% seen once. The study, taken as a whole, reports: Some patients who did not respond also had low normalized T-cell clonal expansion.

As for this clone: The antigen is unknown.

Deletions cut 3 bases from V and 8 bases from J, with 10 bases between. Germline V gives CDR1 DFQATT, CDR2 SNEGSKA (reference sequence). The CDR3 has 11 amino acids. This TCR was sampled from an adult with an advanced solid tumor such as melanoma, head and neck, liver or kidney cancer. Sequences were derived from CD4+ or CD8+ T cells sorted from blood, sampled in a trial of the OX40 agonist ivuxolimab. The chain joins TRBV20-1 to TRBJ1-1; D not certain. The CDR3 protein is CSASWAREAFF. CDR3 sequence (DNA): TGCAGTGCTAGTTGGGCCAGAGAAGCTTTCTTT.